A single sample gave rise to the 19 T cell receptor beta chains below, sequenced in a study of blood T cells in healthy people across ages. A second about 7 to 11 cycle PCR used barcoded and J-beta primers. TCRdb re-derived calls from the 5' RACE reads in MiXCR, one entry per CDR3 protein. The data show about 640,000 distinct CDR3 sequences, around 54% seen once. The source material was blood. The receptors shown here come from a man aged 55 to 70 in good health.

The rearrangement links TRBV20-1 to TRBJ2-3; no firm D call. V lost 4 bases and J 1 base, leaving 9 bases between the germline ends. Germline V CDR1 and CDR2: DFQATT, SNEGSKA (reference sequence). The CDR3 has 13 amino acids. For the CDR3, the DNA is TGCAGTGCTACGGGTGGAGGCACAGATACGCAGTATTTT. This codes for CSATGGGTDTQYF.

The V call is TRBV2, the J call TRBJ2-4; TRBD1 or TRBD2 may be the D gene (7 bases each). The DNA matches TRBJ2-7 better at its end, which makes the J call doubtful. The CDR3 loop spans 15 amino acids. Germline V gene data show CDR1 as SNHLY and CDR2 as FYNNEI. The CDR3: CASRAAGQNRYEQYF. The CDR3, as DNA: TGTGCCAGCAGGGCAGCGGGACAGAATCGTTACGAGCAGTACTTC.

The chain is built from TRBV20-1 and TRBJ2-1, with TRBD2 matching over 10 bases. Trimming took 3 bases from V and 4 from J; bases not matched to a gene: 12. Germline assignment: CDR1 DFQATT and CDR2 SNEGSKA (reference sequence). The CDR3 extends over 17 amino acids. CDR3 in amino acids: CSARALGLAGAYNEQFF. The CDR3, as DNA: TGCAGTGCTAGGGCCTTGGGGCTAGCGGGGGCATACAATGAGCAGTTCTTC.

The gene calls are TRBV7-2 and TRBJ1-4, with a weak D call TRBD1 (6 bases). The CDR3 sequence is 12 residues long. Germline lookup yields CDR1 SGHTA and CDR2 FQGNSA. V was pared by 10 bases and J by 8 bases, with 14 bases between. The DNA for the CDR3 is TGTGCCACTTCAGGGGTAGAAGAAAAACTGTTTTTT. This encodes CATSGVEEKLFF.

In its sample, this clonotype was seen a few times. The CDR3, as DNA: TGTGCCAGCAGTTACTCACTAGCACAAGAGACCCAGTACTTC. Its protein product is CASSYSLAQETQYF. The chain has TRBV6-6 and TRBJ2-5, with a tentative D call TRBD2 (6 bases). This CDR3 comprises 14 residues. V lost 0 bases and J 2 bases, leaving 7 bases between the germline ends. Germline CDR1 reads MNHNY; CDR2 reads SVGAGI (reference sequence).

The J gene is TRBJ2-7, the V gene TRBV12-3 or TRBV12-4; D is possibly TRBD1 (6 bases). Trimming took off 5 bases at V and 7 bases at J, with 15 bases between the two ends. The CDR3 totals 13 residues. CDR3 in DNA: TGTGCCAGCAGTGCTCAGGGGCTGGGGGAGCAGTACTTC. This translates into CASSAQGLGEQYF.

The chain is built from TRBV20-1 and TRBJ2-3; TRBD1 matches at 8 bases. Germline values: CDR1 DFQATT, CDR2 SNEGSKA (reference sequence). The CDR3 spans 15 residues. V was clipped by 6 bases and J by 2 bases; unmatched bases: 10. The CDR3 spells CSAITRDRFTDTQYF. CDR3 sequence (DNA): TGCAGTGCCATAACCCGGGACAGGTTCACAGATACGCAGTATTTT.

The J gene is TRBJ2-3, the V gene TRBV2; TRBD2 agrees at 11 bases. V trimming: 6 bases; J trimming: 3 bases; junction bases outside the gene matches: 8. The CDR3 has 16 residues. Looked up from germline, CDR1 is SNHLY and CDR2 is FYNNEI. For the CDR3, the DNA is TGTGCCAGCAGGGTTACTAGCGGGGGAGGTACAGATACGCAGTATTTT. As protein: CASRVTSGGGTDTQYF.

The V gene is TRBV20-1, the J gene TRBJ1-6; D call uncertain. V dropped 6 bases and J dropped 7 bases, with 16 bases sitting between them. The CDR3 is 14 amino acids. The V gene's germline CDR1 is DFQATT and CDR2 SNEGSKA (reference sequence). Written as DNA, the CDR3 is TGCAGTGCCAGCCAAGGTCCTGGGAATTCACCCCTCCACTTT. Amino acids: CSASQGPGNSPLHF.

Concerning this clonotype itself: This may be a read error, as it is one base from a much larger clone. The V gene is TRBV29-1, the J gene TRBJ2-1; TRBD1 aligns across 7 bases. V lost 6 bases and J lost 4; bases outside the gene matches: 12. In germline, CDR1 is SQVTM, CDR2 ANQGSEA. The CDR3 sequence is 15 residues long. As DNA, the CDR3 is TGCAGCGTGCTCGGACAGGTCCAAATTTACAATGAGCAGTTCTTC. Translating it yields CSVLGQVQIYNEQFF.

This clonotype was found a few times. This chain links TRBV11-2 with TRBJ2-5; D is ambiguous. Germline values: CDR1 SGHAT, CDR2 FQNNGV. The V end was cut by 0 bases, the J end by 2 bases, with 13 bases between. There are 16 residues in the CDR3. The CDR3 loop reads CASSLDQTWRQETQYF. As DNA, the CDR3 is TGTGCCAGCAGCTTAGATCAGACTTGGCGGCAAGAGACCCAGTACTTC.

The V call is TRBV12-3 or TRBV12-4, the J call TRBJ2-1; 12 bases line up with TRBD2. V shed 6 bases and J 8 bases; nucleotides not matched to a gene: 8. CDR3 length: 15 residues. The CDR3, as DNA: TGTGCCAGCAGGAGACTAGCGGGGGCCGTGGATGAGCAGTTCTTC. Translated: CASRRLAGAVDEQFF.

This sequence joins TRBV28 and TRBJ2-1; TRBD1 matches 7 bases. Germline-derived CDR1 and CDR2 are MDHEN and SYDVKM. The CDR3 loop spans 15 amino acids. Trimming cost V 6 bases and J 2 bases; bases outside gene matches: 7. The CDR3 loop reads CASSQNRGTYNEQFF. Here the CDR3 DNA reads TGTGCCAGCAGCCAAAACAGGGGAACCTACAATGAGCAGTTCTTC.

The CDR3: CASSPPPGLLRETQYF. CDR3 nucleotide sequence: TGTGCCAGCAGCCCTCCCCCGGGACTCCTTAGGGAGACCCAGTACTTC. V and J are TRBV3-1 and TRBJ2-5, with a weak D call TRBD2 (6 bases). The CDR3 totals 16 residues. V lost 4 bases and J 5 bases, leaving 20 bases between the germline ends. Germline lookup yields CDR1 LGHDT and CDR2 YNNKEL (reference sequence).

This clonotype was recorded many times. The J gene is TRBJ1-4, the V gene TRBV2; 8 bases fit TRBD1. V trimming: 5 bases; J trimming: 7 bases; junction bases outside the gene matches: 12. CDR1 and CDR2 from the germline V gene are SNHLY and FYNNEI. The CDR3 spans 16 residues. CDR3 protein: CASSPDRGAIGEKLFF. The CDR3 DNA is TGTGCCAGCAGTCCAGACAGGGGAGCTATCGGTGAAAAACTGTTTTTT.

This clonotype came up many times. This chain joins TRBV9 and TRBJ2-5; D possibly corresponds to TRBD2 (5 bases). From germline, CDR1 is SGDLS and CDR2 YYNGEE. This CDR3 is built from 12 residues. V lost 6 bases, J lost 5 bases, and 11 bases lay in between. The CDR3 sequence is CASKGSGETQYF. In DNA form, the CDR3 reads TGTGCCAGCAAAGGGTCGGGGGAGACCCAGTACTTC.

The table lists this clonotype with a count of one. A single base separates this from a much larger clone, so it may be a read error. J is TRBJ2-7 and V is TRBV10-3; D ambiguous. V gave up 0 bases and J gave up 10 bases, with 10 bases separating them. The CDR3 has 12 amino acids. Germline loops: CDR1 ENHRY, CDR2 SYGVKD. CDR3 sequence: CAISESGEAQYF. Here the CDR3 DNA reads TGTGCCATCAGTGAGTCCGGAGAGGCCCAGTACTTC.

The CDR3 DNA reads TGTGCCAGCAGCCAGGGAGCTCTTGGGCAGTTCTTC. Its protein is CASSQGALGQFF. The J gene is TRBJ2-1, the V gene TRBV3-1, with D perhaps TRBD2 (5 bases). The CDR3 runs to 12 residues. The V gene lost 3 bases and the J gene lost 12 bases, with 12 bases spanning the gap. Germline V lookup: CDR1 LGHDT, CDR2 YNNKEL (reference sequence).

The chain is built from TRBV29-1 and TRBJ2-5, with D possibly being TRBD2 (6 bases). The end of the DNA is better explained by TRBJ2-1, so the J call may be wrong. The length of the CDR3 is 12 residues. Germline assignment: CDR1 SQVTM and CDR2 ANQGSEA. The CDR3 coding sequence is TGCAGCGTTGAGCCGCTACGGGAGACCCAGTTCTTC. Amino acid sequence: CSVEPLRETQFF.